Below are 4 T cell receptor beta chains sequenced from a single sample in a study of cytomegalovirus exposure and HLA in healthy donors. Here immunoSEQ multiplex PCR was the method, and the copy in TCRdb shows in-frame clones only, minus some. The sample gives about 250,000 clones, roughly 87% of which show up once; 9.5% to 15% is in the top ten. Sequencing was performed on PBMCs. These receptor sequences come from a man aged 18 to 29 in good health and CMV-seropositive.

The chain carries TRBV6-1 and TRBJ1-5; tentative D call: TRBD1 (6 bases). CDR1 is MNHNS and CDR2 is SASEGT in the germline V gene. This CDR3 spans 15 amino acids. V lost 6 bases to trimming and J lost 3 bases, with 15 bases between them. The CDR3 reads CASSPFGTNNQPQHF. CDR3 bases: TGTGCCAGCAGCCCTTTCGGGACAAACAATCAGCCCCAGCATTTT.

The V call is TRBV5-1, the J call TRBJ2-5; 9 nucleotides agree with TRBD2. The CDR3 consists of 16 residues. The germline V gene encodes CDR1 SGHRS and CDR2 YFSETQ. Trimming took 4 bases from V and 1 from J; bases not matched to a gene: 8. This CDR3 is CASSALAGLSQETQYF. The CDR3 DNA reads TGCGCCAGCAGCGCCCTAGCGGGATTATCCCAAGAGACCCAGTACTTC.

V is TRBV2 and J is TRBJ1-1, with D unresolved. The germline gives CDR1 SNHLY, CDR2 FYNNEI. The CDR3 is 15 amino acids. Between the trimmed V and J ends, which lost 5 bases and 0 bases, there was a span of 13 bases. Here the CDR3 reads CASSFLGILNTEAFF. The CDR3 bases are TGTGCCAGCAGTTTTCTCGGGATCTTGAACACTGAAGCTTTCTTT.

The rearrangement uses TRBV5-6 and TRBJ2-7, with D perhaps matching TRBD1 (5 bases). The CDR3 is made up of 16 amino acids. Per the germline V gene, CDR1 is SGHDT and CDR2 is YYEEEE. Trimming stripped 0 bases from V and 1 base from J, with 14 bases between. The CDR3 loop is CASSLETAGYSYEQYF. The CDR3 DNA follows: TGTGCCAGCAGCTTGGAAACAGCAGGGTATTCCTACGAGCAGTACTTC.